A selection of T cell receptor beta chains follows, all from one sample in a study of T cell responses to AZD1222 COVID-19 vaccine. The repertoire was sequenced with immunoSEQ multiplex PCR; TCRdb's copy has only in-frame clones and lacks some. The sample yields more than 150,000 clones, around 93% seen once. Specimen: peripheral blood, collected on day 0 of AZD1222 vaccination. The receptors come from an adult in good health. The CDR3 runs from the conserved cysteine through the conserved F or W. Fields, in order: clone size, J gene, V gene, CDR3 protein. Clone size is given for some rows only: seen once, a few or many times, or a class if the clone is expanded.

size: once
J: TRBJ1-1
V: TRBV10-3
CDR3: CAISSDRGIKANTEAFF

size: NA
J: TRBJ1-3
V: TRBV7-8
CDR3: CASSSGRGGNTIYF

size: NA
J: TRBJ1-1
V: TRBV6-5
CDR3: CASKVVSWSTEAFF

size: NA
J: TRBJ2-1
V: TRBV20-1
CDR3: CSARVGEQFF

size: NA
J: TRBJ1-1
V: TRBV6-5
CDR3: CASSDSTGEYTEAFF

size: NA
J: TRBJ2-3
V: TRBV5-5
CDR3: CASSLVRDGTGGDTQYF

size: once
J: TRBJ1-6
V: TRBV19
CDR3: CASSIDSVRGNHNSPLHF

size: NA
J: TRBJ2-1
V: TRBV27
CDR3: CASSQTGTIYNEQFF

size: NA
J: TRBJ1-2
V: TRBV7-2
CDR3: CASSLQGQGFGYTF

size: NA
J: TRBJ2-1
V: TRBV28
CDR3: CASSQAGTRVYEQFF

size: NA
J: TRBJ2-1
V: TRBV7-9
CDR3: CASSPWTSGAPEQFF

size: NA
J: TRBJ2-7
V: TRBV11-2
CDR3: CASSTGLAGVGEQYF

size: NA
J: TRBJ2-7
V: TRBV5-4
CDR3: CASSLGPNYEQYF

size: NA
J: TRBJ1-2
V: TRBV2
CDR3: CASNGRQGASYTF

size: NA
J: TRBJ2-1
V: TRBV7-2
CDR3: CASSLPRAGGNEQFF

size: NA
J: TRBJ2-1
V: TRBV6-5
CDR3: CASSYSGESIYNEQFF

size: NA
J: TRBJ2-2
V: TRBV5-5
CDR3: CASSRDSTRELFF

size: NA
J: TRBJ2-7
V: TRBV2
CDR3: CASSVTSGSHEQYF

size: NA
J: TRBJ2-7
V: TRBV5-1
CDR3: CASSFGGSYEQYF

size: NA
J: TRBJ1-3
V: TRBV9
CDR3: CASSAIGMSSGNTIYF

size: once
J: TRBJ2-1
V: TRBV11-3
CDR3: CASSLDLSSSYNEQFF

size: NA
J: TRBJ1-5
V: TRBV27
CDR3: CASGKRGSQPQHF

size: NA
J: TRBJ2-2
V: TRBV9
CDR3: CASSGYTSETGELFF

size: NA
J: TRBJ2-7
V: TRBV3-1/TRBV3-2
CDR3: CASTGQGSEQYF

size: NA
J: TRBJ2-1
V: TRBV7-3
CDR3: CASSLLSGTTYNEQFF

size: once
J: TRBJ2-2
V: TRBV19
CDR3: CAIAGTSVGTGELFF

size: NA
J: TRBJ2-2
V: TRBV12-3/TRBV12-4
CDR3: CASSLRGSGELFF

size: NA
J: TRBJ2-7
V: TRBV14
CDR3: CASSQRKPSGSYEQYF

size: NA
J: TRBJ2-1
V: TRBV11-2
CDR3: CASSLQHRNEQFF